This record concerns one T cell receptor beta chain sequence. Its antigen is unknown. The sample belongs to a study of T cell responses to AZD1222 COVID-19 vaccine. The CDR3 has 17 residues. The germline V gene encodes CDR1 SGHRS and CDR2 YFSETQ. The V gene end was trimmed by 7 bases and the J gene end by 3 bases; junction bases not matched to a gene: 14. Study-level results: Following two doses of AZD1222, Spike-specific TCR breadth and depth rose. Donors skewed white British and female; clonal diversity was possibly underestimated.

The assay was immunoSEQ multiplex PCR, and TCRdb's table has in-frame clones only and misses some. This sample has 90,000 to 120,000 clones; around 93% occur once, and the top ten carry over 7%. The input for sequencing was peripheral blood, taken 28 days after the second AZD1222 dose. V gene TRBV5-1 combines with J gene TRBJ2-1, with TRBD1 matching 9 bases. The clonotype was recovered from an adult who received the AZD1222 COVID-19 vaccine. The CDR3 DNA reads as TGCGCCAGCTTGGCCGGGACAGGGTCAGGAATCTACAATGAGCAGTTCTTC. Its translation is CASLAGTGSGIYNEQFF.